This T cell receptor (beta chain) was observed in a study of T-cell reconstitution after alpha-beta-depleted transplantation in children. Study-level points and caveats: Reports say that about two months after transplant, the alpha-beta T cells came out of several hundred graft clones that had expanded. Newly generated T cells supplied most T-cell counts and diversity one year post-transplant.

The TCRbeta library incorporated unique molecular identifiers. TCRdb passed the PCR reads through MiXCR, listing each CDR3 protein once. Among hundreds of thousands of distinct CDR3 sequences listed, roughly 13% were seen once. This clonotype was recorded only once. The antigen is not known. The CDR3 is 16 amino acids. Trimming removed 5 bases at V and 3 bases at J, with 20 bases between. This receptor was identified in a male patient younger than 18 who had a stem cell transplant for acute myeloid leukemia, so the T cells may come from the graft donor. The chain employs TRBV12-3 or TRBV12-4 and TRBJ2-7; no clear D. The input for sequencing was PBMCs, mostly from graft donor cells, taken 360 days after TCRalphabeta/CD19-depleted stem cell transplant. CDR3 loop: CASSPRRRQPFYEQYF. In DNA, the CDR3 is TGTGCCAGCAGTCCTCGGCGGCGGCAGCCCTTCTACGAGCAGTACTTC.